These 30 T cell receptor beta chains were sequenced from one sample in a study of cytomegalovirus exposure and HLA in healthy donors. TCRdb's copy holds only in-frame clones and misses some; the assay was immunoSEQ multiplex PCR. Of under 80,000 clones listed, 94% are singletons. Sequencing was performed on PBMCs. The receptors stem from a woman under 30 in good health and CMV-seropositive.

V usage is TRBV4-2 and J usage is TRBJ2-1; 13 positions agree with TRBD2. CDR3 size: 17 residues. Germline values: CDR1 LGHNA, CDR2 YNFKEQ. J lost 6 bases, V lost 3 bases, and 8 bases had no gene match. The CDR3 loop reads CASSHGLAGVTFNEQFF. CDR3 in DNA: TGTGCCAGCAGCCACGGACTAGCGGGAGTAACCTTCAATGAGCAGTTCTTC.

V and J are TRBV6-5 and TRBJ1-5, with D tentatively TRBD1 (6 bases). Germline lookup yields CDR1 MNHEY and CDR2 SVGAGI. This CDR3 region has 14 residues. V lost 6 bases, J lost 0 bases, and 9 bases lay in between. The CDR3 is CASSTGYSNQPQHF. CDR3 nucleotides: TGTGCCAGCAGCACAGGGTATAGCAATCAGCCCCAGCATTTT.

This sequence joins TRBV7-2 and TRBJ1-3; 7 bases line up with TRBD1. CDR1 is SGHTA and CDR2 is FQGNSA in the germline V gene. J was trimmed by 7 bases and V by 5 bases; bases with no gene match: 5. There are 13 residues in the CDR3. CDR3 sequence: CASSPRTGNTIYF. CDR3 bases: TGTGCCAGCAGCCCTAGGACAGGCAACACCATATATTTT.

The V gene is TRBV6-1, the J gene TRBJ2-7; TRBD2 is a possible D gene (6 bases). V was trimmed by 0 bases and J by 4 bases, leaving 13 bases between them. The CDR3 runs 15 residues. Per germline, CDR1 MNHNS and CDR2 SASEGT. CDR3 residues: CASSEAGGIPYEQYF. CDR3 in DNA: TGTGCCAGCAGTGAAGCGGGGGGTATTCCTTACGAGCAGTACTTC.

In nucleotides, the CDR3 is TGTGCCAGCAGCCTCAGGGGACAGCCCCAGCATTTT. Amino acids: CASSLRGQPQHF. The gene calls are TRBV6-5 and TRBJ1-5; possible D gene TRBD1, 6 bases. V was trimmed by 6 bases and J by 7 bases, leaving 10 bases between them. Germline lookup yields CDR1 MNHEY and CDR2 SVGAGI. This CDR3 spans 12 amino acids.

The CDR3 DNA sequence: TGTGCCAGCACCATCGGACAGGCCAAAGCCCTCCACTTT. The encoded protein is CASTIGQAKALHF. The chain has TRBV5-6 and TRBJ1-6, with 7 bases fitting TRBD1. CDR3 length equals 13 residues. Germline lookup yields CDR1 SGHDT and CDR2 YYEEEE. V shed 6 bases, J shed 14 bases, and the junction held 11 bases outside the gene matches.

V gene TRBV7-2 combines with J gene TRBJ2-3, with TRBD2 identical over 10 bases. With 4 bases clipped from V and 6 bases from J, the junction kept 4 bases outside the gene matches. The CDR3 sequence is 14 residues long. Germline V gives CDR1 SGHTA, CDR2 FQGNSA. CDR3 region: CASSSGLAADTQYF. In DNA, the CDR3 is TGTGCCAGCAGCTCCGGACTAGCGGCGGATACGCAGTATTTT.

The DNA for the CDR3 is TGCGCCAGCAGCCAAGAAGTGGGGAGGAGGTTAACTAGCACAGATACGCAGTATTTT. It codes for CASSQEVGRRLTSTDTQYF. This chain connects TRBV4-3 to TRBJ2-3; D perhaps matches TRBD2 (6 bases). The CDR3 extends over 19 amino acids. The V and J ends lost 0 bases and 0 bases respectively, with 19 bases between them. Germline CDR1 and CDR2: LGHNA and YSLEER.

CDR3 sequence (DNA): TGTGCCAGCCACAGGGGGCTAGGGACTGAAGCTTTCTTT. Protein sequence: CASHRGLGTEAFF. The chain has TRBV11-1 and TRBJ1-1, with TRBD1 identical over 9 bases. With V trimmed by 8 bases and J by 5 bases, 6 bases remained unmatched. CDR3 length: 13 residues. CDR1 is SGHAT, CDR2 FQDESV, per germline (reference sequence).

The chain carries TRBV20-1 and TRBJ1-1; D possibly corresponds to TRBD1 (5 bases). The V gene's germline CDR1 is DFQATT and CDR2 SNEGSKA (reference sequence). V was shortened by 3 bases and J by 8 bases, with 7 bases between the two germline ends. The CDR3 length is 10 residues. Here the CDR3 reads CSARGPEAFF. The CDR3 DNA reads as TGCAGTGCTAGGGGGCCCGAAGCTTTCTTT.

This chain joins TRBV28 and TRBJ1-4; D possibly corresponds to TRBD1 (5 bases). V dropped 5 bases and J dropped 3 bases, with 13 bases sitting between them. Looked up from germline, CDR1 is MDHEN and CDR2 is SYDVKM. This CDR3 has 15 residues. The CDR3 region has the DNA TGTGCCAGCAGTCCCTACGGGGGGGCTAATGAAAAACTGTTTTTT. Translated, it gives CASSPYGGANEKLFF. Full variable domain (missing parts from reference TRBV28 and TRBJ1-4): DVKVTQSSRYLVKRTGEKVFLECVQDMDHENMFWYRQDPGLGLRLIYFSYDVKMKEKGDIPEGYSVSREKKERFSLILESASTNQTSMYLCASSPYGGANEKLFFGSGTQLSVL.

V gene TRBV7-7 combines with J gene TRBJ2-3, with 7 bases matching TRBD1. This CDR3 region has 17 residues. Germline V gene lookup returns CDR1 SSHAT and CDR2 FNYEAQ (reference sequence). Unmatched junction bases numbered 13, after V lost 5 bases and J lost 2 bases. The DNA of the CDR3 is TGTGCCAGCAGCCCACGCACAGGGGTATCCTTCACAGATACGCAGTATTTT. It codes for CASSPRTGVSFTDTQYF.

V gene TRBV9 combines with J gene TRBJ2-7; 7 bases match TRBD2. V shed 0 bases and J 1 base; nucleotides not matched to a gene: 4. Germline V CDR1 and CDR2: SGDLS, YYNGEE. This CDR3 has 15 residues. CDR3: CASSVGGGGSYEQYF. For the CDR3, the DNA is TGTGCCAGCAGCGTAGGTGGGGGGGGGTCCTACGAGCAGTACTTC.

The gene calls are TRBV28 and TRBJ2-7; TRBD1 matches 7 bases. With 10 bases clipped from V and 1 base from J, the junction kept 10 bases outside the gene matches. Germline CDR1 MDHEN, CDR2 SYDVKM. The CDR3 runs to 14 residues. The CDR3 nucleotides read TGTGCCACCAAATCGGGACAGTTTTCCTACGAGCAGTACTTC. Translating it yields CATKSGQFSYEQYF.

The rearrangement links TRBV2 to TRBJ2-3, with no clear D. V was cut by 5 bases and J by 2 bases, with 8 bases left in between. The length of the CDR3 is 13 residues. Germline CDR1 is SNHLY and CDR2 is FYNNEI. For the CDR3, the DNA is TGTGCCAGCAGTAGCCTCATCACAGATACGCAGTATTTT. This sequence encodes CASSSLITDTQYF.

The sample holds one count of this clone. The V and J genes are TRBV10-3 and TRBJ1-5; TRBD1 matches 7 bases. V lost 6 bases, J lost 9 bases, and 11 bases stayed unmatched. The CDR3 is 14 residues long. Germline values: CDR1 ENHRY, CDR2 SYGVKD. The chain's CDR3 is CAIRDTGARMPQHF. The DNA for the CDR3 is TGTGCCATCAGGGATACAGGGGCTAGAATGCCCCAGCATTTT.

The chain carries TRBV28 and TRBJ2-2, with D possibly TRBD2 on 7 matching bases. Germline values: CDR1 MDHEN, CDR2 SYDVKM. The CDR3 is 15 amino acids. The V end lost 5 bases, the J end lost 4 bases, and 14 bases lay between the germline ends. CDR3 DNA sequence: TGTGCCAGCAGTATGGGGGGGCTCAGCACCGGGGAGCTGTTTTTT. The encoded protein is CASSMGGLSTGELFF.

The V and J genes are TRBV5-4 and TRBJ2-5; D possibly corresponds to TRBD2 (5 bases). The CDR3 spans 12 residues. V was clipped by 1 base and J by 5 bases, with 6 bases between them. Germline CDR1 is SGHNT and CDR2 is YYREEE (reference sequence). The CDR3 sequence is CASSLPGETQYF. CDR3 nucleotide sequence: TGTGCCAGCAGCTTGCCGGGGGAGACCCAGTACTTC.

The genes are TRBV30 and TRBJ2-3, with a tentative D call TRBD2 (5 bases). The CDR3 covers 11 residues. The V end was cut by 3 bases, the J end by 6 bases, with 7 bases between. Looked up from germline, CDR1 is GTSNPN and CDR2 is SVGIG (reference sequence). The CDR3 spells CAWRVADTQYF. For the CDR3, the DNA is TGTGCCTGGAGGGTAGCGGATACGCAGTATTTT.

The chain has TRBV27 and TRBJ1-4; 12 bases are shared with TRBD1. Germline values: CDR1 MNHEY, CDR2 SMNVEV (reference sequence). The CDR3 is made up of 18 amino acids. Losses at the gene ends were 5 bases for V and 1 base for J; bases not matched to a gene: 8. The DNA for the CDR3 is TGTGCCAGCAGTCTCGGGACAGGGGGCGGGTTAACTAATGAAAAACTGTTTTTT. Amino acid sequence: CASSLGTGGGLTNEKLFF.

The gene calls are TRBV10-3 and TRBJ2-7; 7 positions match TRBD1. The CDR3 totals 12 residues. V shed 5 bases and J 5 bases; nucleotides not matched to a gene: 3. Germline V CDR1 and CDR2: ENHRY, SYGVKD. CDR3 sequence reads: CAISRGQNEQYF. As DNA, the CDR3 is TGTGCCATCAGTAGGGGACAGAACGAGCAGTACTTC.

The V and J genes are TRBV30 and TRBJ1-2, with a weak D call TRBD1 (6 bases). V lost 1 base, J lost 3 bases, and 9 bases lay in between. The germline V gene encodes CDR1 GTSNPN and CDR2 SVGIG (reference sequence). This CDR3 has 13 amino acids. The DNA for the CDR3 is TGTGCCTGGAGTGGGGGGGGCGACTATGGCTACACCTTC. This sequence encodes CAWSGGGDYGYTF.

V usage is TRBV2 and J usage is TRBJ2-2, with D possibly TRBD2 on 6 matching bases. The CDR3 has 15 amino acids. Trimming took 4 bases from V and 2 from J, leaving 11 bases between them. Germline CDR1 is SNHLY and CDR2 is FYNNEI. CDR3 sequence reads: CASSGWTTNTGELFF. In nucleotides, the CDR3 is TGTGCCAGCAGTGGGTGGACTACAAACACCGGGGAGCTGTTTTTT. The full variable domain, its missing parts supplied by reference TRBV2 and TRBJ2-2, is EPEVTQTPSHQVTQMGQEVILRCVPISNHLYFYWYRQILGQKVEFLVSFYNNEISEKSEIFDDQFSVERPDGSNFTLKIRSTKLEDSAMYFCASSGWTTNTGELFFGEGSRLTVL.

The V gene is TRBV5-8, the J gene TRBJ1-1, with D unresolved. Germline-derived CDR1 and CDR2 are SGHTS and YDEGEE. Trimming cost V 5 bases and J 7 bases, with 21 bases left between them. CDR3 length: 15 residues. CDR3: CASRREPGGSFEAFF. For the CDR3, the DNA is TGTGCCAGCAGACGAGAACCGGGAGGGTCCTTTGAAGCTTTCTTT. The variable domain in full, with the rest retrieved from reference TRBV5-8 and TRBJ1-1, is EAGVTQSPTHLIKTRGQQATLRCSPISGHTSVYWYQQALGLGLQFLLWYDEGEERNRGNFPPRFSGRQFPNYSSELNVNALELEDSALYLCASRREPGGSFEAFFGQGTRLTVV.

V is TRBV7-8 and J is TRBJ1-2; 11 bases agree with TRBD1. V gave up 1 base and J gave up 7 bases; unmatched junction bases: 14. This CDR3 is built from 18 residues. Germline assignment: CDR1 SGHVS and CDR2 FQNEAQ. CDR3: CASSLDRTGGDKAVGYTF. As DNA, the CDR3 is TGTGCCAGCAGCTTAGACCGGACAGGGGGCGACAAGGCTGTTGGCTACACCTTC.

The rearrangement links TRBV2 to TRBJ1-2; D uncertain. Germline V gives CDR1 SNHLY, CDR2 FYNNEI. Trimming left V 1 base short and J 8 bases short, with 5 bases between. CDR3 length: 11 amino acids. CDR3 sequence reads: CASSEEEGYTF. In DNA, the CDR3 is TGTGCCAGCAGTGAAGAGGAGGGCTACACCTTC.

This clone has a single count. The CDR3 sequence: CAWSRGGTSGTYNEQFF. CDR3 DNA: TGTGCCTGGAGCCGGGGGGGGACTAGCGGAACCTACAATGAGCAGTTCTTC. The chain carries TRBV30 and TRBJ2-1, with 11 bases fitting TRBD2. V trimming: 3 bases; J trimming: 2 bases; junction bases outside the gene matches: 9. Germline CDR1 and CDR2: GTSNPN and SVGIG (reference sequence). This CDR3 is built from 17 residues.

The chain couples TRBV4-2 to TRBJ1-4, with D possibly being TRBD1 (5 bases). V shed 0 bases and J shed 8 bases, with 13 bases lying between them. Germline V CDR1 and CDR2: LGHNA, YNFKEQ. This CDR3 is 15 amino acids long. The CDR3 reads CASSQDPGLGEKLFF. CDR3 DNA: TGTGCCAGCAGCCAAGACCCGGGACTTGGGGAAAAACTGTTTTTT.

Comments on this clone: At one end, the junction sequence differs from germline, possibly due to a read error. This chain uses TRBV5-4 with TRBJ2-7; possibly TRBD1 for D (5 bases). This CDR3 contains 12 residues. Looked up from germline, CDR1 is SGHNT and CDR2 is YYREEE (reference sequence). CDR3 protein: CASRWVQGTPVF. CDR3 in DNA: TGTGCCAGCAGGTGGGTCCAGGGTACCCCTGTCTTC.

The chain uses TRBV5-1 and TRBJ2-5; 8 bases align to TRBD2. V lost 4 bases and J lost 1; bases outside the gene matches: 9. The germline V gene has CDR1 SGHRS and CDR2 YFSETQ. This CDR3 spans 16 amino acids. The DNA of the CDR3 is TGCGCCAGCAGCGCCTCCGGGGGGGGAAGCCAAGAGACCCAGTACTTC. Translation: CASSASGGGSQETQYF. Full variable domain (outside the CDR3, taken from reference TRBV5-1 and TRBJ2-5): KAGVTQTPRYLIKTRGQQVTLSCSPISGHRSVSWYQQTPGQGLQFLFEYFSETQRNKGNFPGRFSGRQFSNSRSEMNVSTLELGDSALYLCASSASGGGSQETQYFGPGTRLLVL.